This passage covers 27 T cell receptor beta chains from one sample sequenced in a study of blood T cells in healthy people across ages (dated by TCRdb to between 2015 and 2016). The method was 5' RACE. These reads were obtained on an Illumina HiSeq 2500. A second PCR of about 6 to 11 cycles was run with a J-beta primer mix and a sample-barcoded 5' primer. Using fastp trimming at Q25 and MiXCR clonotype assembly, TCRdb reanalyzed the public sequencing data and kept in-frame beta chains. Every CDR3 protein is listed once, alongside the most common genes and DNA of its rows. Here the sample has a few hundred thousand distinct CDR3 sequences; about 27% occur a single time. The top ten clonotypes cover 3.6% of the sample. A further study also used this sample, focusing on T cells of mothers and their children.

Sequences were obtained from blood. The source of these receptors is a boy aged 2 to 10 in good health.

This clonotype has ten or more counts. The chain combines TRBV27 with TRBJ2-2, with TRBD2 identical over 9 bases. Unmatched junction bases numbered 2, after V lost 2 bases and J lost 7 bases. Germline V gives CDR1 MNHEY, CDR2 SMNVEV (reference sequence). The CDR3 runs to 14 residues. CDR3 in amino acids: CASSLAGGIGELFF. The CDR3 nucleotides read TGTGCCAGCAGTTTAGCGGGAGGGATCGGGGAGCTGTTTTTT.

The chain couples TRBV29-1 to TRBJ2-4; TRBD1 aligns across 9 bases. The J segment lost 6 bases and the V segment lost 7 bases, leaving 4 bases of the junction unmatched. Germline values: CDR1 SQVTM, CDR2 ANQGSEA. The CDR3 extends over 12 amino acids. The CDR3 nucleotides read TGCAGCGCCGAGGACAGGGGAAACATTCAGTACTTC. It is translated as CSAEDRGNIQYF.

The chain joins TRBV2 to TRBJ2-7; TRBD2 aligns across 10 bases. The CDR3 runs 14 residues. Trimming cost V 4 bases and J 4 bases; bases outside gene matches: 4. CDR1 and CDR2 from the germline V gene are SNHLY and FYNNEI. The CDR3 DNA is TGTGCCAGCAGTGTCGGGACTAGCGCTTACGAGCAGTACTTC. It codes for CASSVGTSAYEQYF.

This clonotype occurred a few times. The chain recombines TRBV20-1 with TRBJ1-1; no reliable D call. This CDR3 is 14 amino acids long. Germline lookup yields CDR1 DFQATT and CDR2 SNEGSKA (reference sequence). V lost 0 bases, J lost 6 bases, and 14 bases lay in between. CDR3: CSAREEIGIAEAFF. CDR3 DNA sequence: TGCAGTGCTAGAGAGGAAATCGGGATAGCTGAAGCTTTCTTT.

This clonotype was observed a few times. DNA of the CDR3: TGTGCCAGCAGTTACTCAGGGACTAGCGGGGGGCGAGAGACCCAGTACTTC. As protein: CASSYSGTSGGRETQYF. The J gene is TRBJ2-5, the V gene TRBV6-5; 15 bases fit TRBD2. CDR3 length: 17 residues. Trimming took 0 bases from V and 4 from J; bases not matched to a gene: 3. Germline values: CDR1 MNHEY, CDR2 SVGAGI.

The genes are TRBV21-1 and TRBJ2-6. TRBV21-1 is deemed a pseudogene. CDR3 length: 16 residues. The CDR3 nucleotides read TGTGCCAGCAGCAAAGATAAGGTTAGCGGGGCCAACGTCCTGACTTTC. Translation gives CASSKDKVSGANVLTF.

This clonotype occurred a few times. The chain carries TRBV27 and TRBJ1-1; the D gene is possibly TRBD1 (5 bases). The V and J ends lost 1 base and 4 bases respectively, with 16 bases between them. Germline-derived CDR1 and CDR2 are MNHEY and SMNVEV (reference sequence). The CDR3 runs to 16 residues. The CDR3, as DNA: TGTGCCAGCAGTTTATTGGGAGGGGCGGGGGTCACTGAAGCTTTCTTT. Its translation is CASSLLGGAGVTEAFF.

The CDR3 here is CASYRTGINYGYTF. CDR3 sequence (DNA): TGTGCCAGCTACCGAACAGGGATTAACTATGGCTACACCTTC. The gene calls are TRBV6-6 and TRBJ1-2; tentative D call: TRBD1 (6 bases). This CDR3 spans 14 amino acids. V lost 8 bases, J lost 1 base, and 14 bases lay in between. CDR1 is MNHNY and CDR2 is SVGAGI in the germline V gene (reference sequence).

The gene calls are TRBV6-5 and TRBJ1-2; maybe TRBD1 (5 bases). Germline-derived CDR1 and CDR2 are MNHEY and SVGAGI. V dropped 4 bases and J dropped 7 bases, with 13 bases sitting between them. This CDR3 region has 13 residues. The CDR3: CASSSGREAGYTF. The CDR3, as DNA: TGTGCCAGCAGTTCTGGCAGGGAGGCTGGCTACACCTTC.

The chain joins TRBV24-1 to TRBJ2-1; tentatively, D is TRBD1 (6 bases). CDR1 and CDR2 (germline): KGHDR, SFDVKD. V lost 3 bases and J 7 bases, leaving 15 bases between the germline ends. This CDR3 contains 15 residues. The CDR3 loop reads CATSDPQTGANEQFF. The DNA for the CDR3 is TGTGCCACCAGTGATCCTCAGACAGGAGCTAATGAGCAGTTCTTC.

This clonotype was observed many times. This sequence joins TRBV10-3 and TRBJ2-6, with D perhaps given as TRBD1 or TRBD2 (5 bases each). This CDR3 spans 20 amino acids. V was pared by 0 bases and J by 4 bases, with 22 bases between. Germline CDR1 reads ENHRY; CDR2 reads SYGVKD. The CDR3 nucleotides are TGTGCCATCAGTGAGTCCTCCTTTCGGGACGGTCCTTCCGGGGCCAACGTCCTGACTTTC. This translates into CAISESSFRDGPSGANVLTF.

V gene TRBV2 combines with J gene TRBJ2-1; maybe TRBD1 (6 bases). Germline V gene lookup returns CDR1 SNHLY and CDR2 FYNNEI. This CDR3 has 18 amino acids. V lost 3 bases and J lost 2, with 20 bases in between. CDR3 coding DNA: TGTGCCAGCAGTGATGTCAGGGGATCCCCCCCAACCTACAATGAGCAGTTCTTC. It specifies CASSDVRGSPPTYNEQFF.

The chain couples TRBV7-9 to TRBJ2-1; no reliable D call. The CDR3 is 12 residues long. Trimming cost V 1 base and J 11 bases, with 9 bases left between them. Germline loops: CDR1 SEHNR, CDR2 FQNEAQ (reference sequence). DNA for the CDR3: TGTGCCAGCAGCTTAGAATCCATAAAGCAGTTCTTC. This sequence encodes CASSLESIKQFF. The full variable domain, in which reference TRBV7-9 and TRBJ2-1 provide the parts outside the CDR3, is DTGVSQNPRHKITKRGQNVTFRCDPISEHNRLYWYRQTLGQGPEFLTYFQNEAQLEKSRLLSDRFSAERPKGSFSTLEIQRTEQGDSAMYLCASSLESIKQFFGPGTRLTVL.

This CDR3 is CASGAARFGELFF. The CDR3 DNA reads TGTGCCAGTGGGGCAGCCCGTTTCGGGGAGCTGTTTTTT. The gene calls are TRBV19 and TRBJ2-2, with D perhaps matching TRBD1 (5 bases). Per the germline V gene, CDR1 is LNHDA and CDR2 is SQIVND (reference sequence). The CDR3 is made up of 13 amino acids. V was pared by 8 bases and J by 7 bases, with 14 bases between.

CDR3 loop: CSGLDTSAYNEQFF. CDR3 nucleotide sequence: TGCAGCGGCCTAGATACTTCGGCCTACAATGAGCAGTTCTTC. The chain employs TRBV29-1 and TRBJ2-1; D is unresolved. V gave up 7 bases and J gave up 2 bases, with 15 bases separating them. This CDR3 spans 14 amino acids. Germline CDR1 and CDR2: SQVTM and ANQGSEA.

This chain uses TRBV21-1 with TRBJ2-3; the table's D call of TRBD1 was not tested on the DNA. TRBV21-1 is termed a pseudogene. This CDR3 is built from 15 residues. The CDR3 nucleotides read TGTGCCAGCAGCGTAGGTGTCAGGGTCACAGATACGCAGTATTTT. As protein: CASSVGVRVTDTQYF.

CDR3 bases: TGTGCCAGCAGCTTTCAGGGGATAGAAGAGACCCAGTACTTC. Its protein is CASSFQGIEETQYF. This chain uses TRBV11-2 with TRBJ2-5, with D possibly TRBD1 on 6 matching bases. The CDR3 loop spans 14 amino acids. Between the trimmed V and J ends, which lost 3 bases and 3 bases, there was a span of 11 bases. Germline CDR1 reads SGHAT; CDR2 reads FQNNGV.

This clonotype was seen more than once but under ten times. The CDR3 is CASSVGLVGGPFYEQYF. The CDR3 nucleotides read TGTGCCAGCAGCGTGGGACTAGTGGGAGGGCCTTTTTACGAGCAGTACTTC. The rearrangement links TRBV5-6 to TRBJ2-7; 8 positions match TRBD2. The CDR3 spans 17 residues. V lost 4 bases and J lost 4; bases outside the gene matches: 16. Germline V gene sequence: CDR1 SGHDT, CDR2 YYEEEE.

The chain employs TRBV12-3 or TRBV12-4 and TRBJ2-7; the D gene is possibly TRBD1 (6 bases). The CDR3 sequence is 14 residues long. V was clipped by 3 bases and J by 1 base, with 10 bases between them. CDR3 in amino acids: CASSLGHLSYEQYF. The CDR3 DNA follows: TGTGCCAGCAGTTTGGGACACCTTTCCTACGAGCAGTACTTC.

This clonotype showed up just a few times. This chain links TRBV6-5 with TRBJ2-3; 12 bases align to TRBD2. The CDR3 covers 16 residues. Germline values: CDR1 MNHEY, CDR2 SVGAGI. V dropped 4 bases and J dropped 8; count of bases not matched to a gene: 10. The CDR3 is CASSSLAGGTQSTQYF. Here the CDR3 DNA reads TGTGCCAGCAGTTCCCTAGCGGGAGGGACTCAGTCTACGCAGTATTTT.

This chain uses TRBV2 with TRBJ2-1; 8 bases line up with TRBD1. The closer fit of TRBJ2-5 to the DNA end suggests the J call may be wrong. The germline CDR1 and CDR2 sequences are SNHLY and FYNNEI. The CDR3 runs to 13 residues. The CDR3 spells CASETGERETQYF. The CDR3 DNA reads TGTGCCAGCGAGACAGGGGAGCGGGAGACCCAGTACTTC.

The chain employs TRBV7-2 and TRBJ2-5; D remains ambiguous. In germline, CDR1 is SGHTA, CDR2 FQGNSA. The CDR3 covers 14 residues. V was cut by 5 bases and J by 4 bases, with 14 bases left in between. In DNA, the CDR3 is TGTGCCAGCAGCCCCATTGTGGAGTCAGAGACCCAGTACTTC. Protein: CASSPIVESETQYF.

V is TRBV3-1 and J is TRBJ2-7; D not resolved. Trimming removed 0 bases from V and 3 bases from J, with 12 bases in between. There are 15 residues in the CDR3. The germline gives CDR1 LGHDT, CDR2 YNNKEL (reference sequence). The CDR3 sequence is CASSQDGQARYEQYF. CDR3 DNA sequence: TGTGCCAGCAGCCAAGATGGGCAGGCTCGCTACGAGCAGTACTTC.

Turning to this clonotype: A junction end diverges from the germline sequence, so it may reflect a read error. This chain links TRBV7-2 with TRBJ1-2; D gene unclear. CDR3 length equals 11 residues. The germline V gene has CDR1 SGHTA and CDR2 FQGNSA. The CDR3 loop is CASSLKIGYAF. The CDR3, as DNA: TGTGCCAGCAGCTTGAAGATTGGCTACGCCTTC.

In its sample, this clonotype was seen a few times. The genes are TRBV15 and TRBJ2-7, with D unresolved. V lost 1 base, J lost 0 bases, and 13 bases lay in between. CDR1 and CDR2 (germline): LNHNV, YYDKDF (reference sequence). The CDR3 is made up of 16 amino acids. The CDR3 nucleotides read TGTGCCACCAGCAGAGTATCGAAGGGCAGCTCCTACGAGCAGTACTTC. Its protein is CATSRVSKGSSYEQYF.

The CDR3 bases are TGTGCCAGCAGCACCGGGACAGGGGGCCGCTCAGATACGCAGTATTTT. Amino acid sequence: CASSTGTGGRSDTQYF. V gene TRBV5-5 combines with J gene TRBJ2-3; the match to TRBD1 covers 12 bases. J lost 4 bases, V lost 4 bases, and 7 bases had no gene match. The length of the CDR3 is 16 residues. The germline V gene encodes CDR1 SGHKS and CDR2 YYEKEE (reference sequence).

This chain connects TRBV20-1 to TRBJ2-6; D uncertain. Trimming removed 6 bases at V and 0 bases at J, with 9 bases between. The CDR3 contains 14 residues. Germline assignment: CDR1 DFQATT and CDR2 SNEGSKA (reference sequence). CDR3 coding DNA: TGCAGTGCCAAAACAAACTCTGGGGCCAACGTCCTGACTTTC. It codes for CSAKTNSGANVLTF.